The T cell receptor (beta chain) under discussion was sequenced for a study of sequential checkpoint blockade in melanoma. Turning to the study itself: After both sequences, patients received maintenance nivolumab. About two dozen patients had matched tumor biopsies before treatment and at week 13 after nivolumab or ipilimumab alone. TCRbeta immunosequencing was performed on DNA from approximately 93 pretreatment melanoma tumor samples. Overall study results and limits: In arm A, pretreatment tumor clonality was associated with response.

This clone was found a few times. Its antigen is unknown. CDR1 and CDR2 from the germline V gene are SGHNT and YENEEA. V trimming: 3 bases; J trimming: 3 bases; junction bases outside the gene matches: 7. This CDR3 has 15 amino acids. Treatment here: randomized to nivolumab then ipilimumab (arm A) or the reverse (arm B). Using immunoSEQ multiplex PCR, the repertoire was profiled, and TCRdb retains in-frame clones only, with some absent. This repertoire shows over a thousand clones, less than 30% found once; its top ten account for roughly 11%. The TCR originated in a human donor with melanoma. The chain employs TRBV11-3 and TRBJ2-7; 8 bases are shared with TRBD1. The sequences come from tumor tissue (inferred from file names), collected from a patient given nivolumab and ipilimumab in sequence. The DNA of the CDR3 is TGTGCCAGCAGCTTGAGACAGGGGTCTTACTACGAGCAGTACTTC. It translates to CASSLRQGSYYEQYF.